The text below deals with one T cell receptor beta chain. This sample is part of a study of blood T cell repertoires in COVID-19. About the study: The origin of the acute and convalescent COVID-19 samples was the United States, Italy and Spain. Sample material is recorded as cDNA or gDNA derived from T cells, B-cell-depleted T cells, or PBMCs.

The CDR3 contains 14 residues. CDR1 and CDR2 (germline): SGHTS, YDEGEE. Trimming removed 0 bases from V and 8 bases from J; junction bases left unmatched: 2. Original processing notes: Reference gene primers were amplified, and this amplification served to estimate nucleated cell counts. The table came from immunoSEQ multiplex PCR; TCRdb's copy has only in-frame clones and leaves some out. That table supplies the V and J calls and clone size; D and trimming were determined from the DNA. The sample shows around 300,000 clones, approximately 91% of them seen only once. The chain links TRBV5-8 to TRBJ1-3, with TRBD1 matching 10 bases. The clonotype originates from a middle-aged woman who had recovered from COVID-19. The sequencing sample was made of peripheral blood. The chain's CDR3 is CASSLDDRGHTIYF. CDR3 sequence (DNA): TGTGCCAGCAGCTTGGATGACAGGGGGCACACCATATATTTT.